Listed below are T cell receptor beta chains from one sample, sequenced in a study of CD8 T cells in Susac syndrome. TCRdb ran MiXCR on the immunoSEQ multiplex PCR reads and lists one entry per CDR3 protein. The sample shows 210,000 or so distinct CDR3 sequences, 80% to 95% of them seen only once. The sequenced sample consisted of CD8+ T cells from PBMCs. These receptors were obtained from a human donor with multiple sclerosis. The CDR3 runs from the conserved cysteine through the conserved F or W. A D gene is named only where the DNA matches it firmly. Clone size appears in some rows only: once, few, many, or a class for an expanded clone.

CDR3: CASTIASTFNYGYTF
DNA: TGTGCCAGCACCATCGCCTCCACTTTTAACTATGGCTACACCTTC
J: TRBJ1-2
V: TRBV6-2/TRBV6-3
D: .
size: .

CDR3: CASGEGGSYNEQFF
DNA: TGTGCCAGCGGGGAAGGGGGCTCCTACAATGAGCAGTTCTTC
J: TRBJ2-1
V: TRBV7-6
D: .
size: .

CDR3: CASSLVSGLAGVLAKNIQYF
DNA: TGTGCCAGCAGCTTGGTCTCGGGTCTAGCGGGAGTCCTAGCCAAAAACATTCAGTACTTC
J: TRBJ2-4
V: TRBV11-2
D: TRBD2
size: .

CDR3: CASSRQTSGPTDTQYF
DNA: TGTGCCAGCAGCCGCCAAACGAGCGGGCCCACAGATACGCAGTATTTT
J: TRBJ2-3
V: TRBV14
D: .
size: .

CDR3: CASSWPTGTGETEAFF
DNA: TGTGCCAGCAGCTGGCCTACCGGGACAGGGGAGACTGAAGCTTTCTTT
J: TRBJ1-1
V: TRBV6-1
D: TRBD1
size: .

CDR3: CASSQGTIRGQPQHF
DNA: TGTGCCAGCAGCCAAGGGACAATCCGTGGTCAGCCCCAGCATTTT
J: TRBJ1-5
V: TRBV3-1
D: .
size: once

CDR3: CASDHLDNYGYTF
DNA: TGTGCCAGCGACCACCTAGATAACTATGGCTACACCTTC
J: TRBJ1-2
V: TRBV14
D: .
size: .

CDR3: CASSQEESGLYGYTF
DNA: TGCGCCAGCAGCCAAGAAGAGTCGGGTCTTTATGGCTACACCTTC
J: TRBJ1-2
V: TRBV4-3
D: .
size: .

CDR3: CASSLAGGPGNIQYF
DNA: TGTGCCAGCAGTTTAGCGGGAGGGCCGGGAAACATTCAGTACTTC
J: TRBJ2-4
V: TRBV27
D: TRBD2
size: .

CDR3: CASGTGAPYSNQPQHF
DNA: TGTGCCAGCGGGACAGGGGCCCCTTATAGCAATCAGCCCCAGCATTTT
J: TRBJ1-5
V: TRBV19
D: TRBD1
size: .

CDR3: CASSFLAEFYTF
DNA: TGTGCCAGCAGCTTTCTGGCTGAATTCTACACCTTC
J: TRBJ1-2
V: TRBV5-6
D: .
size: .

CDR3: CAWSVTLGDTEAFF
DNA: TGTGCCTGGAGTGTTACATTGGGAGACACTGAAGCTTTCTTT
J: TRBJ1-1
V: TRBV30
D: .
size: .

CDR3: CASESGTVETQYF
DNA: TGTGCCAGCGAAAGCGGGACGGTGGAGACCCAGTACTTC
J: TRBJ2-5
V: TRBV7-9
D: TRBD2
size: .

CDR3: CASSSPDYSKAQFF
DNA: TGTGCCAGCAGCTCACCCGACTACTCCAAAGCGCAGTTCTTC
J: TRBJ2-1
V: TRBV11-2
D: .
size: .

CDR3: CASSVYGRTSGGNEQFF
DNA: TGTGCCAGCAGTGTATATGGGAGGACTAGCGGGGGGAATGAGCAGTTCTTC
J: TRBJ2-1
V: TRBV6-1
D: TRBD2
size: .

CDR3: CASTESGGAEETQYF
DNA: TGTGCCAGCACCGAAAGCGGGGGGGCTGAGGAGACCCAGTACTTC
J: TRBJ2-5
V: TRBV11-2
D: TRBD2
size: .

CDR3: CATSSGHSLQTDTQYF
DNA: TGTGCCACCAGCAGTGGACACTCCTTACAAACAGATACGCAGTATTTT
J: TRBJ2-3
V: TRBV15
D: .
size: .

CDR3: CATSRVGGSGHEQYF
DNA: TGTGCCACCAGCAGAGTGGGGGGATCAGGCCACGAGCAGTACTTC
J: TRBJ2-7
V: TRBV15
D: .
size: .

CDR3: CASSYRRLDRGDEQFF
DNA: TGTGCCAGCAGCTATCGCCGATTGGACAGGGGTGATGAGCAGTTCTTC
J: TRBJ2-1
V: TRBV5-4
D: TRBD1
size: .

CDR3: CASSSLGASPETNTGELFF
DNA: TGTGCCAGCAGTTCCCTCGGGGCCAGCCCCGAAACGAACACCGGGGAGCTGTTTTTT
J: TRBJ2-2
V: TRBV6-5
D: .
size: .

CDR3: CASSYWGAETQYF
DNA: TGTGCCAGCAGTTACTGGGGGGCCGAGACCCAGTACTTC
J: TRBJ2-5
V: TRBV6-6
D: .
size: .

CDR3: CASSYDGTDTEAFF
DNA: TGCGCCAGCAGCTACGACGGGACTGACACTGAAGCTTTCTTT
J: TRBJ1-1
V: TRBV5-1
D: .
size: .

CDR3: CASSIGTGRSYEQYF
DNA: TGTGCCAGTAGTATCGGGACAGGTCGGTCCTACGAGCAGTACTTC
J: TRBJ2-7
V: TRBV19
D: TRBD1
size: .

CDR3: CASSFGSWNEQFF
DNA: TGTGCCAGCAGCTTCGGGAGTTGGAATGAGCAGTTCTTC
J: TRBJ2-1
V: TRBV7-3
D: .
size: .

CDR3: CSGILSGSPRHLEWTQYF
DNA: TGCAGCGGCATACTTAGCGGGAGTCCTAGACACCTAGAGTGGACCCAGTACTTC
J: TRBJ2-5
V: TRBV29-1
D: TRBD2
size: .